The 18 T cell receptor beta chains listed next were all sequenced from one sample in a study of cytomegalovirus exposure and HLA in healthy donors (dated by TCRdb to about 2017). The receptor library was made with the immunoSEQ multiplex PCR assay. The multiplex PCR relied on a mix of 60 forward primers for TCR Vbeta segments and 13 reverse primers for TCR Jbeta segments. TCRdb holds this immuneACCESS table with in-frame rearrangements only. Some clones are missing; in checked studies, unresolved V genes explain under half, and the rest has no known cause. The sample records approximately 110,000 clones, about 79% of which are singletons. The ten largest clonotypes hold about 2.6% of the sample. The sample taken for sequencing was PBMCs. The receptors stem from a man aged 50 or older in good health and CMV-seropositive.

The sample holds a few counts of this clone. This chain connects TRBV9 to TRBJ2-2; 12 positions match TRBD1. This CDR3 contains 17 residues. Losses at the gene ends were 0 bases for V and 5 bases for J; bases not matched to a gene: 5. Germline V gene lookup returns CDR1 SGDLS and CDR2 YYNGEE. The DNA of the CDR3 is TGTGCCAGCAGCGTAGTCGGGACAGGGGGCGCGACCGGGGAGCTGTTTTTT. Encoded protein: CASSVVGTGGATGELFF.

The chain uses TRBV7-2 and TRBJ2-7; D ambiguous. Germline CDR1 and CDR2: SGHTA and FQGNSA. V was clipped by 1 base and J by 6 bases, with 7 bases between them. The CDR3 loop spans 12 amino acids. In nucleotides, the CDR3 is TGTGCCAGCAGCTTAGTGAGTCGCGAGCAGTACTTC. Its protein is CASSLVSREQYF. The full variable domain, completed using reference TRBV7-2 and TRBJ2-7, is GAGVSQSPSNKVTEKGKDVELRCDPISGHTALYWYRQSLGQGLEFLIYFQGNSAPDKSGLPSDRFSAERTGGSVSTLTIQRTQQEDSAVYLCASSLVSREQYFGPGTRLTVT.

This clone was seen a single time. The chain employs TRBV5-4 and TRBJ1-1; 8 bases match TRBD1. The V and J ends lost 3 bases and 0 bases, in that order; junction bases with no gene match: 10. The CDR3 length is 17 residues. Germline V lookup: CDR1 SGHNT, CDR2 YYREEE (reference sequence). The CDR3 DNA sequence: TGTGCCAGCAGCTCTAAGGAACAGGGGGAGTTGAACACTGAAGCTTTCTTT. Its translation is CASSSKEQGELNTEAFF.

V gene TRBV4-1 combines with J gene TRBJ2-5, with 14 bases fitting TRBD2. V lost 3 bases to trimming and J lost 11 bases; unmatched junction nucleotides: 11. The germline CDR1 and CDR2 sequences are MGHRA and YSYEKL. The CDR3 is 16 residues long. The CDR3 spells CASSHLGLAGVVEQYF. CDR3 sequence (DNA): TGCGCCAGCAGCCATTTGGGACTAGCGGGAGTAGTTGAGCAGTACTTC.

This clone ranks as medium-sized (0.01 to 0.1%). The chain carries TRBV19 and TRBJ2-1; D possibly corresponds to TRBD2 (6 bases). This CDR3 spans 11 amino acids. Looked up from germline, CDR1 is LNHDA and CDR2 is SQIVND (reference sequence). The V end was cut by 10 bases, the J end by 9 bases, with 13 bases between. CDR3 bases: TGTGCCACTCAGACTAGGAGTGAGCAGTTCTTC. This codes for CATQTRSEQFF.

This clone was found a few times. The chain recombines TRBV6-1 with TRBJ2-5; 9 bases agree with TRBD2. CDR1 is MNHNS, CDR2 SASEGT, per germline. The CDR3 is 16 residues long. V was clipped by 0 bases and J by 3 bases; unmatched bases: 5. The CDR3 bases are TGTGCCAGCAGTGAAGCGGGGCGGGGGGGGAAAGAGACCCAGTACTTC. This sequence encodes CASSEAGRGGKETQYF.

In its sample, this clone was seen once. CDR3 sequence reads: CASSPTSRGDTQYF. CDR3 in DNA: TGCGCCAGCAGCCCCACTAGCCGGGGAGATACGCAGTATTTT. V and J are TRBV10-1 and TRBJ2-3; D may be TRBD2 (6 bases). The CDR3 is made up of 14 amino acids. Looked up from germline, CDR1 is WNHNN and CDR2 is SYGVQD (reference sequence). V was pared by 6 bases and J by 5 bases, with 15 bases between.

The chain combines TRBV4-2 with TRBJ1-2, with 8 positions matching TRBD1. In germline, CDR1 is LGHNA, CDR2 YNFKEQ. The CDR3 has 15 amino acids. V shed 0 bases, J shed 4 bases, and the junction held 4 bases outside the gene matches. CDR3 sequence: CASSQDRQGTYGYTF. The CDR3 DNA reads as TGTGCCAGCAGCCAAGATCGACAGGGGACCTATGGCTACACCTTC.

This CDR3 is CASSIGTGESDTQYF. CDR3 DNA sequence: TGTGCCAGTAGTATTGGGACAGGGGAATCAGATACGCAGTATTTT. The chain has TRBV19 and TRBJ2-3; 10 bases fit TRBD1. Germline V lookup: CDR1 LNHDA, CDR2 SQIVND (reference sequence). This CDR3 comprises 15 residues. With V trimmed by 3 bases and J by 4 bases, 4 bases remained unmatched.

The chain carries TRBV30 and TRBJ2-5; 9 positions match TRBD2. CDR1 and CDR2 from the germline V gene are GTSNPN and SVGIG (reference sequence). V was clipped by 2 bases and J by 4 bases; unmatched bases: 5. CDR3 length: 14 residues. The CDR3 here is CAWSLAGPGETQYF. The CDR3 DNA reads TGTGCCTGGAGTCTAGCGGGGCCGGGAGAGACCCAGTACTTC. The complete variable domain, with remaining parts taken from reference TRBV30 and TRBJ2-5, reads SQTIHQWPATLVQPVGSPLSLECTVEGTSNPNLYWYRQAAGRGLQLLFYSVGIGQISSEVPQNLSASRPQDRQFILSSKKLLLSDSGFYLCAWSLAGPGETQYFGPGTRLLVL.

This chain links TRBV7-9 with TRBJ2-5; D remains unclear. Looked up from germline, CDR1 is SEHNR and CDR2 is FQNEAQ (reference sequence). This CDR3 has 14 residues. V dropped 5 bases and J dropped 5 bases, with 15 bases sitting between them. DNA for the CDR3: TGTGCCAGCAGCCCCCCTTCTGTTCGGGAGACCCAGTACTTC. This sequence encodes CASSPPSVRETQYF.

The chain combines TRBV6-5 with TRBJ2-5, with D perhaps matching TRBD2 (5 bases). V dropped 6 bases and J dropped 5 bases, with 19 bases sitting between them. This CDR3 region has 15 residues. Germline V gives CDR1 MNHEY, CDR2 SVGAGI. The DNA for the CDR3 is TGTGCCAGCAGCCCTCCCCCGGGGTTGCGGGAGACCCAGTACTTC. Protein product: CASSPPPGLRETQYF.

The gene calls are TRBV12-5 and TRBJ1-4; TRBD1 might be the D (5 bases). CDR1 and CDR2 (germline): LGHNT, FRNRAP. V was shortened by 1 base and J by 1 base, with 7 bases between the two germline ends. The length of the CDR3 is 15 residues. CDR3 bases: TGTGCTAGTGGTTTGGGGGGCAGAACTAATGAAAAACTGTTTTTT. It specifies CASGLGGRTNEKLFF.

The chain couples TRBV5-4 to TRBJ2-1; weak D call: TRBD2 (6 bases). The germline V and J ends were trimmed by 3 bases and 5 bases, with 18 bases remaining between them. In germline, CDR1 is SGHNT, CDR2 YYREEE (reference sequence). CDR3 length: 16 amino acids. CDR3 amino acids: CASSSGLKGGHNEQFF. The CDR3 nucleotides read TGTGCCAGCAGCTCCGGACTGAAAGGAGGGCACAATGAGCAGTTCTTC.

This clone was observed a handful of times. J is TRBJ2-2 and V is TRBV19, with a possible D match to TRBD1 (6 bases). CDR3 length: 15 amino acids. V dropped 5 bases and J dropped 4 bases, with 14 bases sitting between them. The germline V gene has CDR1 LNHDA and CDR2 SQIVND (reference sequence). CDR3 amino acids: CASSDSGVSTGELFF. The CDR3 DNA reads as TGTGCCAGTAGTGATTCAGGGGTTAGCACCGGGGAGCTGTTTTTT. The entire variable domain, with the rest obtained from reference TRBV19 and TRBJ2-2, is as follows: DGGITQSPKYLFRKEGQNVTLSCEQNLNHDAMYWYRQDPGQGLRLIYYSQIVNDFQKGDIAEGYSVSREKKESFPLTVTSAQKNPTAFYLCASSDSGVSTGELFFGEGSRLTVL.

The CDR3 sequence is CASSLDSNNSPLHF. CDR3 in DNA: TGTGCCAGCAGCTTGGACAGCAATAATTCACCCCTCCACTTT. The rearrangement uses TRBV6-6 and TRBJ1-6, with D maybe TRBD1 (6 bases). The CDR3 is 14 residues long. CDR1 is MNHNY, CDR2 SVGAGI, per germline (reference sequence). Trimming removed 6 bases at V and 5 bases at J, with 11 bases between.

For the CDR3, the DNA is TGTGCCAGCAGTGAGGGGACAGCCCGGCACCAGCCCCAGCATTTT. Its protein is CASSEGTARHQPQHF. V is TRBV2 and J is TRBJ1-5; 7 positions agree with TRBD1. The J segment lost 7 bases and the V segment lost 3 bases, leaving 9 bases of the junction unmatched. Germline V gene lookup returns CDR1 SNHLY and CDR2 FYNNEI. The CDR3 contains 15 residues.

The chain combines TRBV21-1 with TRBJ2-1; the table's D call of TRBD2 was not tested on the DNA. TRBV21-1 constitutes a pseudogene. There are 13 residues in the CDR3. As DNA, the CDR3 is TGTGCCAGCAGACCTCGACTAAGCAATGAGCAGTTCTTC. This codes for CASRPRLSNEQFF.